The rows below give T cell receptor beta chains drawn from one sample of a study of OX40 agonist ivuxolimab in advanced cancers. The repertoire was sequenced with immunoSEQ multiplex PCR; TCRdb's copy has only in-frame clones and lacks some. The data hold roughly 65,000 clones, with about 82% observed a single time. The input for sequencing was CD4+ or CD8+ T cells sorted from blood, taken in a trial of the OX40 agonist ivuxolimab. The receptor source for this set is an adult with an advanced solid tumor such as melanoma, head and neck, liver or kidney cancer. Both conserved end residues are part of each CDR3. Fields, in order: D gene, J gene, V gene, clone size, CDR3 DNA, CDR3 protein. The D gene is left open where the match is weak. Rows give clone size only sometimes, using once, few, many, or a class for an expanded clone.

D gene: .; J gene: TRBJ2-4; V gene: TRBV30; clone size: .; CDR3 DNA: TGTGCCTGGAGCCTCGGGGAAGCCAAAAACATTCAGTACTTC; CDR3 protein: CAWSLGEAKNIQYF
D gene: TRBD1; J gene: TRBJ2-1; V gene: TRBV4-3; clone size: .; CDR3 DNA: TGCGCCAGCAGCCATGCGGGACAGGGTGACAATGAGCAGTTCTTC; CDR3 protein: CASSHAGQGDNEQFF
D gene: TRBD2; J gene: TRBJ2-7; V gene: TRBV2; clone size: few; CDR3 DNA: TGTGCCAGCCGACTAGCGGCCTACGAGCAGTACTTC; CDR3 protein: CASRLAAYEQYF
D gene: .; J gene: TRBJ1-1; V gene: TRBV18; clone size: .; CDR3 DNA: TGTGCCAGCTCACCAGGGGAGGGGAAAGCTTTCTTT; CDR3 protein: CASSPGEGKAFF
D gene: .; J gene: TRBJ2-3; V gene: TRBV5-1; clone size: .; CDR3 DNA: TGCGCCAGCAGCCCGAGCGGGTCCAGCACAGATACGCAGTATTTT; CDR3 protein: CASSPSGSSTDTQYF
D gene: .; J gene: TRBJ1-1; V gene: TRBV29-1; clone size: .; CDR3 DNA: TGCAGCGTTGGGCCACTCCGGGACGAGAGGAGCACTGAAGCTTTCTTT; CDR3 protein: CSVGPLRDERSTEAFF
D gene: .; J gene: TRBJ1-5; V gene: TRBV7-8; clone size: .; CDR3 DNA: TGTGCCAGCAGCTTAAAGGTAATTGGCAATCAGCCCCAGCATTTT; CDR3 protein: CASSLKVIGNQPQHF
D gene: TRBD2; J gene: TRBJ2-1; V gene: TRBV6-6; clone size: .; CDR3 DNA: TGTGCCAGCAGTTACTCGACCGGACTAGCGGAAGAGCAGTTCTTC; CDR3 protein: CASSYSTGLAEEQFF
D gene: TRBD1; J gene: TRBJ2-7; V gene: TRBV27; clone size: .; CDR3 DNA: TGTGCCAGCAGGGGTAGGACAGGGGGCAGCCATAGCTCCTACGAGCAGTACTTC; CDR3 protein: CASRGRTGGSHSSYEQYF
D gene: .; J gene: TRBJ1-1; V gene: TRBV30; clone size: .; CDR3 DNA: TGTGCCTGGAGTTTTCAGGGGAGGACTGAAGCTTTCTTT; CDR3 protein: CAWSFQGRTEAFF
D gene: .; J gene: TRBJ1-1; V gene: TRBV9; clone size: .; CDR3 DNA: TGTGCCAGCAGCGTTTCCCCGAACACTGAAGCTTTCTTT; CDR3 protein: CASSVSPNTEAFF
D gene: TRBD2; J gene: TRBJ2-1; V gene: TRBV6-5; clone size: .; CDR3 DNA: TGTGCCAGCAGGACTAGCGGGGGGGCAATGGAGCAGTTCTTC; CDR3 protein: CASRTSGGAMEQFF
D gene: TRBD2; J gene: TRBJ2-3; V gene: TRBV4-2; clone size: .; CDR3 DNA: TGTGCCAGCAGCCAGACCGGGACTAGCGGATTTCCTAGCACAGATACGCAGTATTTT; CDR3 protein: CASSQTGTSGFPSTDTQYF
D gene: .; J gene: TRBJ2-5; V gene: TRBV7-2; clone size: .; CDR3 DNA: TGTGCCAGCAGCTTATCCGGCTGGGGAGAGACCCAGTACTTC; CDR3 protein: CASSLSGWGETQYF
D gene: TRBD2; J gene: TRBJ2-3; V gene: TRBV10-3; clone size: .; CDR3 DNA: TGTGCCACCTCCCCCCCGTTAGCGGGAGGAGATACGCAGTATTTT; CDR3 protein: CATSPPLAGGDTQYF
D gene: .; J gene: TRBJ1-4; V gene: TRBV14; clone size: .; CDR3 DNA: TGTGCCAGCAGCCGAAGGGATGGGGCCGGAGAAAAACTGTTTTTT; CDR3 protein: CASSRRDGAGEKLFF
D gene: .; J gene: TRBJ1-2; V gene: TRBV5-1; clone size: .; CDR3 DNA: TGCGCCAGCAGCTTGCGGATTTCTGGCTATGGCTACACCTTC; CDR3 protein: CASSLRISGYGYTF
D gene: .; J gene: TRBJ1-5; V gene: TRBV9; clone size: .; CDR3 DNA: TGTGCCAGCAGCGTAGGAGGACATGGCAATCAGCCCCAGCATTTT; CDR3 protein: CASSVGGHGNQPQHF
D gene: TRBD1; J gene: TRBJ2-7; V gene: TRBV5-4; clone size: .; CDR3 DNA: TGTGCCAGCAGCCCGTCGACAGGGCTGTCCCACGAGCAGTACTTC; CDR3 protein: CASSPSTGLSHEQYF